Following are 30 T cell receptor beta chains from one sample sequenced in a study of T cell changes during pregnancy in multiple sclerosis. Method: immunoSEQ multiplex PCR; TCRdb's copy keeps in-frame clones and lacks some. The table includes some 79,000 clones, 75% to 95% detected once. The sample was CD4+ T cells from peripheral blood mononuclear cells, taken in the second trimester of pregnancy. All receptors come from a female donor with multiple sclerosis, enrolled in a pregnancy study.

The J gene is TRBJ2-1, the V gene TRBV19, with D tentatively TRBD1 (5 bases). Germline V lookup: CDR1 LNHDA, CDR2 SQIVND (reference sequence). Trimming left V 3 bases short and J 7 bases short, with 19 bases between. The CDR3 spans 16 residues. This CDR3 reads CASSIKGQPGGNEQFF. DNA of the CDR3: TGTGCCAGTAGTATTAAGGGGCAGCCGGGCGGTAATGAGCAGTTCTTC.

In its sample, this clone ranks as medium-sized. V usage is TRBV27 and J usage is TRBJ2-7, with TRBD2 identical over 9 bases. CDR1 is MNHEY and CDR2 is SMNVEV in the germline V gene (reference sequence). The CDR3 runs to 11 residues. Germline trimming cut 11 bases from V and 3 bases from J; bases unmatched to any gene: 2. The DNA of the CDR3 is TGTGCCTGTAGCGGGAGCTACGAGCAGTACTTC. Its translation: CACSGSYEQYF.

The rearrangement links TRBV6-1 to TRBJ2-1; 13 nucleotides line up with TRBD2. The CDR3 extends over 19 amino acids. V shed 2 bases, J shed 7 bases, and the junction held 14 bases outside the gene matches. Germline V gene data show CDR1 as MNHNS and CDR2 as SASEGT. This CDR3 reads CASSERVTSGRMRRNEQFF. The CDR3 region has the DNA TGTGCCAGCAGTGAAAGGGTGACTAGCGGGAGGATGAGGAGAAATGAGCAGTTCTTC.

This sequence joins TRBV2 and TRBJ1-6, with D uncertain. CDR3 length: 13 amino acids. V gave up 3 bases and J gave up 4 bases, with 4 bases separating them. Germline CDR1 SNHLY, CDR2 FYNNEI. CDR3: CASSDGYNSPLHF. CDR3 sequence (DNA): TGTGCCAGCAGTGACGGTTATAATTCACCCCTCCACTTT.

The chain carries TRBV6-6 and TRBJ1-2; 10 bases match TRBD1. The CDR3 sequence is 15 residues long. Per the germline V gene, CDR1 is MNHNY and CDR2 is SVGAGI (reference sequence). Losses at the gene ends were 5 bases for V and 6 bases for J; bases not matched to a gene: 9. Here the CDR3 DNA reads TGTGCCAGCAGTGACAAAGTGACAGGGGGCGATGGCTACACCTTC. This translates into CASSDKVTGGDGYTF.

The chain's CDR3 is CASSPEGTGYYNEQFF. The CDR3, as DNA: TGTGCCAGCAGTCCGGAGGGGACAGGGTACTACAATGAGCAGTTCTTC. The V and J genes are TRBV27 and TRBJ2-1; 9 positions match TRBD1. The trim removed 5 bases at V and 3 bases at J, leaving 8 bases unmatched. CDR1 MNHEY and CDR2 SMNVEV come from the germline V gene (reference sequence). The CDR3 has 16 amino acids.

This sequence joins TRBV19 and TRBJ1-4, with 9 positions matching TRBD1. Per the germline V gene, CDR1 is LNHDA and CDR2 is SQIVND (reference sequence). V lost 10 bases and J lost 2; bases outside the gene matches: 8. CDR3 length equals 15 residues. Here the CDR3 reads CATKLGQGTNEKLFF. DNA for the CDR3: TGTGCCACCAAACTAGGACAGGGGACTAATGAAAAACTGTTTTTT.

The chain carries TRBV11-2 and TRBJ1-4, with TRBD1 matching over 9 bases. Losses at the gene ends were 5 bases for V and 1 base for J; bases not matched to a gene: 5. This CDR3 has 16 residues. CDR1 and CDR2 from the germline V gene are SGHAT and FQNNGV. CDR3 sequence: CASSPGQGGTNEKLFF. The CDR3 bases are TGTGCCAGCAGCCCGGGACAGGGAGGAACTAATGAAAAACTGTTTTTT.

This clone was observed a single time. The chain is built from TRBV27 and TRBJ2-7, with 10 bases identical to TRBD1. The CDR3 contains 17 residues. CDR1 MNHEY and CDR2 SMNVEV come from the germline V gene (reference sequence). The V and J ends lost 6 bases and 4 bases, in that order; junction bases with no gene match: 15. The CDR3 is CASSPSRPGQGIYEQYF. CDR3 sequence (DNA): TGTGCCAGCAGCCCTTCACGTCCGGGACAGGGGATATACGAGCAGTACTTC.

This rearrangement joins TRBV28 to TRBJ1-2; D might be TRBD1 (5 bases). The CDR3 contains 14 residues. The V gene's germline CDR1 is MDHEN and CDR2 SYDVKM. Trimming pared 6 bases from V and 1 base from J, leaving 12 bases between. This chain's CDR3 is CASSTGGDNYGYTF. In DNA, the CDR3 is TGTGCCAGCAGCACCGGGGGGGATAACTATGGCTACACCTTC.

The chain combines TRBV19 with TRBJ1-6; D gene ambiguous. There are 13 residues in the CDR3. Trimming stripped 2 bases from V and 6 bases from J, with 5 bases between. Per germline, CDR1 LNHDA and CDR2 SQIVND (reference sequence). CDR3 residues: CASSITVNSPLHF. In DNA, the CDR3 is TGTGCCAGTAGTATAACGGTTAATTCACCCCTCCACTTT.

In regard to this clone: The identical CDR3 is also encoded by other nucleotide sequences in the sample. V gene TRBV28 combines with J gene TRBJ2-5, with D possibly being TRBD1 (7 bases). Trimming removed 4 bases at V and 5 bases at J, with 11 bases between. The CDR3 spans 13 residues. Germline lookup yields CDR1 MDHEN and CDR2 SYDVKM. CDR3 in DNA: TGTGCCAGCAGTTCGCCAGGGGGGGAGACCCAGTACTTC. Its protein is CASSSPGGETQYF.

The rearrangement joins TRBV5-4 to TRBJ2-1; 9 nucleotides line up with TRBD1. The CDR3 sequence is 15 residues long. J was trimmed by 8 bases and V by 0 bases; bases with no gene match: 6. CDR1 SGHNT and CDR2 YYREEE come from the germline V gene (reference sequence). In DNA form, the CDR3 reads TGTGCCAGCAGCTTGGGCCATCGGACAGGGGATGAGCAGTTCTTC. As protein: CASSLGHRTGDEQFF. Full variable domain (missing parts from reference TRBV5-4 and TRBJ2-1): ETGVTQSPTHLIKTRGQQVTLRCSSQSGHNTVSWYQQALGQGPQFIFQYYREEENGRGNFPPRFSGLQFPNYSSELNVNALELDDSALYLCASSLGHRTGDEQFFGPGTRLTVL.

The chain couples TRBV29-1 to TRBJ2-2, with 8 bases matching TRBD2. CDR1 SQVTM and CDR2 ANQGSEA come from the germline V gene. This CDR3 is 14 amino acids long. Trimming took 7 bases from V and 0 from J; bases not matched to a gene: 4. CDR3 loop: CSGTSGTNTGELFF. The CDR3 DNA sequence: TGCAGCGGCACTAGCGGAACGAACACCGGGGAGCTGTTTTTT.

This clone appeared once. V gene TRBV9 combines with J gene TRBJ2-3; 7 bases agree with TRBD2. V lost 0 bases, J lost 2 bases, and 6 bases stayed unmatched. The germline V gene has CDR1 SGDLS and CDR2 YYNGEE. The CDR3 is made up of 16 amino acids. The CDR3 here is CASSVGGGKHTDTQYF. In nucleotides, the CDR3 is TGTGCCAGCAGCGTAGGGGGGGGGAAACACACAGATACGCAGTATTTT.

The CDR3: CASSLGASQETQYF. CDR3 bases: TGTGCCAGCAGCTTGGGGGCTAGCCAAGAGACCCAGTACTTC. The rearrangement links TRBV7-6 to TRBJ2-5, with D perhaps TRBD1 (6 bases). The V gene's germline CDR1 is SGHVS and CDR2 FNYEAQ. Between the trimmed V and J ends, which lost 3 bases and 1 base, there was a span of 9 bases. The CDR3 consists of 14 residues.

The CDR3 here is CASSSKGTSGGALQNIQYF. CDR3 DNA: TGTGCCAGCAGCTCTAAGGGGACTAGCGGGGGGGCCCTCCAAAACATTCAGTACTTC. V is TRBV7-2 and J is TRBJ2-4; TRBD2 aligns across 16 bases. There are 19 residues in the CDR3. From germline, CDR1 is SGHTA and CDR2 FQGNSA. V lost 4 bases, J lost 5 bases, and 11 bases stayed unmatched.

The V gene is TRBV6-6, the J gene TRBJ2-3; TRBD2 agrees at 7 bases. The CDR3 length is 15 residues. Germline CDR1 and CDR2: MNHNY and SVGAGI (reference sequence). V lost 5 bases, J lost 2 bases, and 7 bases stayed unmatched. This CDR3 is CASSNPGGATDTQYF. Here the CDR3 DNA reads TGTGCCAGCAGTAACCCGGGGGGAGCCACAGATACGCAGTATTTT.

The V gene is TRBV6-6, the J gene TRBJ1-5; D is possibly TRBD1 (6 bases). The germline V gene has CDR1 MNHNY and CDR2 SVGAGI (reference sequence). This CDR3 comprises 13 residues. With 5 bases removed from V and 2 bases from J, the gap between germline ends came to 7 bases. For the CDR3, the DNA is TGTGCCAGCAGTCAGGGGCGCAATCAGCCCCAGCATTTT. Encoded protein: CASSQGRNQPQHF.

This rearrangement joins TRBV30 to TRBJ2-1, with 13 bases aligning to TRBD2. In germline, CDR1 is GTSNPN, CDR2 SVGIG (reference sequence). The CDR3 contains 13 residues. The J segment lost 7 bases and the V segment lost 8 bases, leaving 5 bases of the junction unmatched. The CDR3 is CARGLAGSNEQFF. CDR3 in DNA: TGTGCCCGGGGACTAGCGGGGAGTAATGAGCAGTTCTTC.

This chain uses TRBV4-2 with TRBJ2-7; 9 bases are shared with TRBD2. Per the germline V gene, CDR1 is LGHNA and CDR2 is YNFKEQ. The CDR3 consists of 16 residues. V gave up 0 bases and J gave up 3 bases; unmatched junction bases: 6. Written as DNA, the CDR3 is TGTGCCAGCAGCCAAGATTTGGCGGGAGGGAACTACGAGCAGTACTTC. Amino acid sequence: CASSQDLAGGNYEQYF.

The chain uses TRBV28 and TRBJ1-2, with 7 nucleotides matching TRBD1. The CDR3 spans 17 residues. V shed 8 bases, J shed 0 bases, and the junction held 15 bases outside the gene matches. Germline V CDR1 and CDR2: MDHEN, SYDVKM. The CDR3 reads CASREGAPSKANYGYTF. The CDR3 DNA is TGTGCCAGCCGTGAGGGGGCTCCCAGTAAGGCTAACTATGGCTACACCTTC.

This sequence joins TRBV6-1 and TRBJ2-7; 12 positions match TRBD1. The CDR3 sequence is 15 residues long. V trimming: 4 bases; J trimming: 3 bases; junction bases outside the gene matches: 4. Germline assignment: CDR1 MNHNS and CDR2 SASEGT. This chain's CDR3 is CASSGGTGGYYEQYF. The CDR3 DNA follows: TGTGCCAGCAGTGGGGGGACAGGGGGCTACTACGAGCAGTACTTC.

The chain carries TRBV6-5 and TRBJ2-2; TRBD1 matches 7 bases. CDR3 length: 14 amino acids. CDR1 and CDR2 (germline): MNHEY, SVGAGI. After removal of 2 bases from V and 4 bases from J, the junction contained 1 base not matched to a gene. This CDR3 is CASSYGTATGELFF. Written as DNA, the CDR3 is TGTGCCAGCAGTTACGGGACAGCCACCGGGGAGCTGTTTTTT.

The rearrangement uses TRBV7-9 and TRBJ1-1; TRBD1 might be the D (6 bases). V lost 5 bases to trimming and J lost 0 bases, with 13 bases between them. CDR3 length: 15 residues. The V gene's germline CDR1 is SEHNR and CDR2 FQNEAQ (reference sequence). CDR3 sequence: CASSAQGTMNTEAFF. Written as DNA, the CDR3 is TGTGCCAGCAGCGCACAGGGAACGATGAACACTGAAGCTTTCTTT. Supplemented by reference TRBV7-9 and TRBJ1-1, the full variable domain reads DTGVSQNPRHKITKRGQNVTFRCDPISEHNRLYWYRQTLGQGPEFLTYFQNEAQLEKSRLLSDRFSAERPKGSFSTLEIQRTEQGDSAMYLCASSAQGTMNTEAFFGQGTRLTVV.

The chain links TRBV5-6 to TRBJ2-3; 10 nucleotides agree with TRBD2. The J segment lost 4 bases and the V segment lost 4 bases, leaving 6 bases of the junction unmatched. The CDR3 is 15 amino acids. Germline CDR1 is SGHDT and CDR2 is YYEEEE. This chain's CDR3 is CASSGLAGASDTQYF. The CDR3 DNA sequence: TGTGCCAGCAGCGGTCTAGCGGGAGCGTCAGATACGCAGTATTTT. Full variable domain (rest looked up from reference TRBV5-6 and TRBJ2-3): DAGVTQSPTHLIKTRGQQVTLRCSPKSGHDTVSWYQQALGQGPQFIFQYYEEEERQRGNFPDRFSGHQFPNYSSELNVNALLLGDSALYLCASSGLAGASDTQYFGPGTRLTVL.

The rearrangement links TRBV5-4 to TRBJ2-3, with 9 bases aligning to TRBD2. This CDR3 contains 16 residues. Germline CDR1 is SGHNT and CDR2 is YYREEE (reference sequence). V was pared by 4 bases and J by 0 bases, with 6 bases of the junction left unmatched. The CDR3 spells CASSPRTSASTDTQYF. The CDR3 DNA reads TGTGCCAGCAGCCCACGGACTAGCGCCAGCACAGATACGCAGTATTTT.

The genes are TRBV19 and TRBJ2-1; TRBD2 matches at 11 bases. Germline V gene sequence: CDR1 LNHDA, CDR2 SQIVND (reference sequence). CDR3 length: 20 residues. Losses at the gene ends were 5 bases for V and 6 bases for J; bases not matched to a gene: 21. This CDR3 reads CASSPGLGRGLAARGNEQFF. CDR3 DNA: TGTGCCAGTAGTCCGGGCCTCGGGAGGGGACTAGCGGCCAGGGGCAATGAGCAGTTCTTC. Drawing the rest from reference TRBV19 and TRBJ2-1, the complete variable domain is DGGITQSPKYLFRKEGQNVTLSCEQNLNHDAMYWYRQDPGQGLRLIYYSQIVNDFQKGDIAEGYSVSREKKESFPLTVTSAQKNPTAFYLCASSPGLGRGLAARGNEQFFGPGTRLTVL.

The chain is built from TRBV19 and TRBJ2-1; 7 nucleotides line up with TRBD2. The J segment lost 0 bases and the V segment lost 1 base, leaving 3 bases of the junction unmatched. The germline gives CDR1 LNHDA, CDR2 SQIVND (reference sequence). This CDR3 has 16 amino acids. The CDR3 loop is CASSIASGISYNEQFF. The CDR3 DNA is TGTGCCAGTAGTATAGCGAGCGGGATCTCCTACAATGAGCAGTTCTTC.

J is TRBJ2-5 and V is TRBV10-3; 8 bases are a match to TRBD1. Looked up from germline, CDR1 is ENHRY and CDR2 is SYGVKD. This CDR3 has 14 residues. The V gene end was trimmed by 7 bases and the J gene end by 2 bases; junction bases not matched to a gene: 6. CDR3 DNA sequence: TGTGCCATCACGGCGACAGGGGAGCAAGAGACCCAGTACTTC. Residues: CAITATGEQETQYF.